This T cell receptor beta chain was sequenced for a study of vaccination effects on CD4 cells after COVID-19. Study summary: Participants got two doses of BNT162b2 or mRNA-1273 vaccine.

Within the ViraFEST assay, antigen-specific CD4+ T cells underwent expansion with viral peptide pools prior to sequencing. Researchers isolated CD4+ T cells once less than 13 days of culture had elapsed. Testing of the vaccine recipients showed negative nucleocapsid antibodies and no prior SARS-CoV-2 infection. Cells had half their medium changed to IL-2 medium on days 3 and 7. In the case of this clone: The antigen remains unidentified.

Study-wide points: There was marked clonal contraction among infection- and vaccine-induced clones late after vaccination. The study dataset contains few convalescent patients and includes no early post-infection timepoints.

This CDR3 region has 14 residues. CDR1 SGHAT and CDR2 FQNNGV come from the germline V gene. V was pared by 6 bases and J by 4 bases, with 3 bases of the junction left unmatched. Measured with immunoSEQ multiplex PCR; TCRdb has only the in-frame clones, and not every one. The table has about 71,000 clones, around three quarters seen once. The sequence derives from a human donor who received a COVID-19 vaccine. The sequencing used CD4+ T cells from PBMCs cultured with HCoV-OC43 spike peptides, collected before COVID-19 vaccination. Subset denoted: HCoV-OC43 spike overlapping peptide pool stimulation. The chain is built from TRBV11-2 and TRBJ2-2, with 9 bases identical to TRBD1. The CDR3 DNA is TGTGCCAGCAGTAGGACAGGGGTCACCGGGGAGCTGTTTTTT. Its protein product is CASSRTGVTGELFF.